The sequence of this TCR beta chain was determined in a study of beta chain features in type 1 diabetes. General study findings and limits: Moderate but significant shortening of TCRB CDR3s was recorded in all four CD4+ subsets from Type 1 diabetes patients.

Isolated RNA was reverse transcribed in full, so expressed TCRB transcripts were sequenced. TCRdb's table, derived via immunoSEQ multiplex PCR, lists solely in-frame clones and lacks some. The profile shows some 240,000 clones, 16% of them singletons. Remarks on this clone: Its antigen remains unidentified.

The V gene's germline CDR1 is SNHLY and CDR2 FYNNEI. The CDR3 has 14 residues. J was trimmed by 1 base and V by 9 bases; bases with no gene match: 5. This clonotype originated in a man aged 30 to 39 with type 1 diabetes. The rearrangement joins TRBV2 to TRBJ2-3, with 9 nucleotides matching TRBD1. Material: naive CD4+ T cells from blood. CDR3 loop: CASTRDRGTDTQYF. The CDR3 DNA reads as TGTGCCAGTACCCGGGACAGGGGCACAGATACGCAGTATTTT.